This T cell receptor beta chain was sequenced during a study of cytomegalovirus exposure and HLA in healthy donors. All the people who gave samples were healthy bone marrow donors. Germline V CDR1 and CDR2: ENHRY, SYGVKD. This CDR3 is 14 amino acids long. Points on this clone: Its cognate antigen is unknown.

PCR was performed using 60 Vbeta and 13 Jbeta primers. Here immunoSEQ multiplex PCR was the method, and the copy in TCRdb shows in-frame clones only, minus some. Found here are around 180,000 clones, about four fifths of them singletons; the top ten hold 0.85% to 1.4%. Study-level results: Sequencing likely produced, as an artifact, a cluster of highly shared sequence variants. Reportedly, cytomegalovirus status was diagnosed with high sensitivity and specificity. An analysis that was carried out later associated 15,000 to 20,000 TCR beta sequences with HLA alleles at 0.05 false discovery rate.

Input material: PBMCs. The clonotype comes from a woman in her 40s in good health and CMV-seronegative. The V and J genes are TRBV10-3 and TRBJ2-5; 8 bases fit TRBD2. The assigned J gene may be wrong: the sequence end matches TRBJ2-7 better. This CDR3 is CAISSGVAGYEQYF. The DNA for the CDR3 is TGTGCCATCAGTTCCGGGGTAGCGGGATACGAGCAGTACTTC.